The present TCR beta chain was sequenced within a study of somatic mutations in cytotoxic T cells in rheumatoid arthritis. Looking at the study overall: Including V beta1+ cells that were sequenced for TCRB, some T-cell populations stained with V beta antibodies were flow-sorted at nearly 100% purity. Broader study findings: The authors did not know the antigen targets of the expanded CD8+ clones. Rheumatoid arthritis patients showed slight TRBV07 underrepresentation, unadjusted for multiple comparisons.

Once isolated by positive magnetic bead selection, the CD4+ and CD8+ cells had their purity checked by flow cytometry. As regards this clone: As yet, its antigen is unknown.

Germline V gene lookup returns CDR1 SEHNR and CDR2 FQNEAQ (reference sequence). The germline V and J ends were trimmed by 8 bases and 4 bases, with 12 bases remaining between them. The CDR3 totals 13 residues. The repertoire was sequenced with immunoSEQ multiplex PCR; TCRdb's copy has only in-frame clones and lacks some. The table lists fewer than 12,000 clones, over 65% of them singletons. The sequencing sample was made of CD8+ T cells sorted from blood. This chain joins TRBV7-9 and TRBJ2-1, with D perhaps matching TRBD1 (6 bases). This clonotype was obtained from a man aged 55 to 69 in good health. The CDR3 coding sequence is TGTGCCAGCCGGGACACCTCTTACAATGAGCAGTTCTTC. Its protein product is CASRDTSYNEQFF.